The 5 T cell receptor beta chains presented below share a single source sample, sequenced in a study of blood T cell repertoires in COVID-19. Produced via immunoSEQ multiplex PCR; TCRdb's table is partial and in-frame only. The sample includes approximately 150,000 clones, about 88% seen only once; the top ten take 15% to 20%. The sample comprised peripheral blood. These receptors were taken from a man between 60 and 75 years old with active or convalescent COVID-19.

The chain has TRBV9 and TRBJ2-5; 15 bases fit TRBD2. CDR3 length equals 19 residues. Germline V gives CDR1 SGDLS, CDR2 YYNGEE. The V and J ends lost 0 bases and 5 bases, in that order; junction bases with no gene match: 11. DNA for the CDR3: TGTGCCAGCAGCGTAGGATCGGGAGGGACTAGCGGGGGGAGTGAGACCCAGTACTTC. Translated, it gives CASSVGSGGTSGGSETQYF.

The CDR3 DNA follows: TGCGCCAGCAGCATCGGCGGGAGACAATCAGATACGCAGTATTTT. It encodes CASSIGGRQSDTQYF. The chain employs TRBV5-1 and TRBJ2-3; 7 nucleotides agree with TRBD2. Trimming removed 4 bases from V and 4 bases from J; junction bases left unmatched: 9. CDR3 length equals 15 residues. The germline V gene has CDR1 SGHRS and CDR2 YFSETQ.

This clone has just one count. The rearrangement uses TRBV21-1 and TRBJ1-5; the D segment call TRBD1 is taken from the table without a DNA check. TRBV21-1 is given as a pseudogene. This CDR3 contains 19 residues. As DNA, the CDR3 is TGTGCCAGCAGCGGACACGAACTGGGACAGAGTTATAGCAATCAGCCCCAGCATTTT. Protein product: CASSGHELGQSYSNQPQHF.

The chain couples TRBV7-9 to TRBJ2-7; 7 nucleotides align to TRBD1. The V and J ends lost 5 bases and 3 bases, in that order; junction bases with no gene match: 7. CDR3 length equals 14 residues. The germline V gene has CDR1 SEHNR and CDR2 FQNEAQ (reference sequence). The DNA of the CDR3 is TGTGCCAGCAGCGAACAGGGGTCGTACTACGAGCAGTACTTC. Its protein product is CASSEQGSYYEQYF. Full variable domain (rest looked up from reference TRBV7-9 and TRBJ2-7): DTGVSQNPRHKITKRGQNVTFRCDPISEHNRLYWYRQTLGQGPEFLTYFQNEAQLEKSRLLSDRFSAERPKGSFSTLEIQRTEQGDSAMYLCASSEQGSYYEQYFGPGTRLTVT.

The rearrangement joins TRBV28 to TRBJ1-6; no firm D call. The CDR3 is 18 amino acids. Germline CDR1 reads MDHEN; CDR2 reads SYDVKM. With 2 bases removed from V and 0 bases from J, the gap between germline ends came to 14 bases. The CDR3 sequence is CASSLSGRLSSYNSPLHF. CDR3 in DNA: TGTGCCAGCAGTTTAAGCGGCCGACTGAGCTCCTATAATTCACCCCTCCACTTT.